This TCR beta chain was identified in a study of T cells after yellow fever vaccination. General study results and limits: Relatively few clonotypes were ones that appeared in both CD4 and CD8 compartments. Detected again after the booster were most primary-vaccination clones, at almost 97% CD4 and approximately 85% CD8.

This clonotype was seen many times. The target antigen is unknown. CDR3 length: 12 amino acids. The germline V gene has CDR1 SGHVS and CDR2 FQNEAQ. Trimming left V 5 bases short and J 0 bases short, with 3 bases between. A process of 5'RACE template switching, which added a universal primer site and UMIs, was used to make TCR cDNA. TCRdb used MiXCR to reprocess the 5' RACE reads, holding one entry per CDR3 protein. The table has 150,000 to 200,000 distinct CDR3 sequences, 6.2% seen once. Specimen: CD4+ T cells sorted from PBMCs, collected on the day of the first yellow fever vaccination. This clonotype was obtained from a man younger than 35 who received the YFV17D yellow fever vaccine. The chain links TRBV7-8 to TRBJ2-3, with D uncertain. The CDR3 protein is CASSVSTDTQYF. CDR3 bases: TGTGCCAGCAGCGTCAGCACAGATACGCAGTATTTT.